This entry lists 7 T cell receptor beta chains sequenced from one sample in a study of OX40 agonist ivuxolimab in advanced cancers. Libraries were prepared by immunoSEQ multiplex PCR; TCRdb keeps only in-frame clonotypes and omits some of them. The profile shows roughly 80,000 clones, about 86% of them singletons. Specimen: CD4+ or CD8+ T cells sorted from blood, collected in a trial of the OX40 agonist ivuxolimab. The receptors were sampled from an adult with an advanced solid tumor such as melanoma, head and neck, liver or kidney cancer.

V is TRBV7-7 and J is TRBJ2-3; D possibly corresponds to TRBD1 (5 bases). This CDR3 spans 14 amino acids. Trimming left V 1 base short and J 3 bases short, with 8 bases between. Germline V CDR1 and CDR2: SSHAT, FNYEAQ (reference sequence). The CDR3 sequence is CASSLGQSTDTQYF. In DNA form, the CDR3 reads TGTGCCAGCAGCTTAGGACAGAGTACAGATACGCAGTATTTT.

The rearrangement links TRBV7-8 to TRBJ1-2, with D perhaps matching TRBD1 (6 bases). Germline CDR1 SGHVS, CDR2 FQNEAQ. Trimming pared 5 bases from V and 4 bases from J, leaving 17 bases between. This CDR3 comprises 15 residues. For the CDR3, the DNA is TGTGCCAGCAGCCCGACCGGGGACATCCGCTATGGCTACACCTTC. Protein: CASSPTGDIRYGYTF.

The rearrangement uses TRBV11-2 and TRBJ1-2; D is possibly TRBD1 (6 bases). CDR3 size: 17 residues. CDR1 is SGHAT and CDR2 is FQNNGV in the germline V gene. V dropped 5 bases and J dropped 5 bases, with 24 bases sitting between them. This CDR3 is CASSPRQGPVEAYGYTF. The CDR3 region has the DNA TGTGCCAGCAGCCCTAGGCAGGGGCCGGTTGAAGCGTATGGCTACACCTTC. Variable domain in full (rest from reference TRBV11-2 and TRBJ1-2): EAGVAQSPRYKIIEKRQSVAFWCNPISGHATLYWYQQILGQGPKLLIQFQNNGVVDDSQLPKDRFSAERLKGVDSTLKIQPAKLEDSAVYLCASSPRQGPVEAYGYTFGSGTRLTVV.

This chain connects TRBV6-5 to TRBJ1-3; D not certain. The germline V gene encodes CDR1 MNHEY and CDR2 SVGAGI. Trimming stripped 7 bases from V and 4 bases from J, with 14 bases between. The CDR3 has 14 amino acids. The CDR3 coding sequence is TGTGCCAGCACCCCCGACCTTACGGGAAACACCATATATTTT. Protein product: CASTPDLTGNTIYF.

The V call is TRBV7-9, the J call TRBJ2-7; D unresolved. V gave up 1 base and J gave up 1 base, with 8 bases separating them. Looked up from germline, CDR1 is SEHNR and CDR2 is FQNEAQ (reference sequence). The CDR3 runs 14 residues. This chain's CDR3 is CASSLVTKSYEQYF. The CDR3 region has the DNA TGTGCCAGCAGCTTAGTAACCAAATCCTACGAGCAGTACTTC. Combining the CDR3 with reference TRBV7-9 and TRBJ2-7 gives the whole variable domain DTGVSQNPRHKITKRGQNVTFRCDPISEHNRLYWYRQTLGQGPEFLTYFQNEAQLEKSRLLSDRFSAERPKGSFSTLEIQRTEQGDSAMYLCASSLVTKSYEQYFGPGTRLTVT.

The CDR3: CASSPTGLGRTGELFF. The CDR3 DNA is TGTGCCAGCTCACCTACAGGGTTGGGTCGCACCGGGGAGCTGTTTTTT. The chain links TRBV18 to TRBJ2-2; a possible D gene is TRBD1 (6 bases). The germline CDR1 and CDR2 sequences are KGHSH and LQKENI. Trimming left V 3 bases short and J 4 bases short, with 15 bases between. The length of the CDR3 is 16 residues.

This clone was found once. V usage is TRBV4-2 and J usage is TRBJ2-2, with TRBD1 as a possible D gene (6 bases). V gave up 0 bases and J gave up 6 bases, with 8 bases separating them. In germline, CDR1 is LGHNA, CDR2 YNFKEQ. The CDR3 runs to 14 residues. In nucleotides, the CDR3 is TGTGCCAGCAGCCAAGATCAGGGGTCCGGGGAGCTGTTTTTT. Amino acid sequence: CASSQDQGSGELFF.